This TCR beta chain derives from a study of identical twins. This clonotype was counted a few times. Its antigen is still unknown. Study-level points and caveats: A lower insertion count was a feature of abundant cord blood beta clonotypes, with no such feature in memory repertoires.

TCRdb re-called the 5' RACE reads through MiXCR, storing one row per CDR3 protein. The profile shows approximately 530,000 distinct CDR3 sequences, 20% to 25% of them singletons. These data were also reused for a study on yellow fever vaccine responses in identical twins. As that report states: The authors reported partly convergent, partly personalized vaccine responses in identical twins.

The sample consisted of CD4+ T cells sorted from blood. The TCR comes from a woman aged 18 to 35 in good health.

CDR3 region: CSATSRGGTEAFF. The CDR3 DNA reads TGCAGTGCTACCAGCAGGGGAGGCACTGAAGCTTTCTTT. The chain uses TRBV20-1 and TRBJ1-1; tentatively, D is TRBD1 (6 bases). This CDR3 contains 13 residues. Germline values: CDR1 DFQATT, CDR2 SNEGSKA (reference sequence). The V end lost 4 bases, the J end lost 4 bases, and 13 bases lay between the germline ends.